In its sample, the clone carrying this TCR beta chain was seen once. Its specificity is unknown. This table comes from immunoSEQ multiplex PCR, and its TCRdb copy is limited to in-frame clones, with some not included. The top ten hold more than 0.1% of the sample, which has over 100,000 clones, about 93% seen once. This CDR3 has 16 amino acids. From germline, CDR1 is GTSNPN and CDR2 SVGIG (reference sequence). V was trimmed by 1 base and J by 0 bases, leaving 13 bases between them. The data are from a study of graft-versus-host responses after intestinal transplantation. Study context: Those transplanted obtained multivisceral, liver-intestinal, or isolated intestinal grafts. Uniformly, recipients were administered anti-thymocyte globulin induction with subsequent tacrolimus and steroids for about 3 years.

Study conclusions and caveats: Detection of GvH clones occurred in recipient marrow, and some had their first appearance in ileum or blood. Maximum circulating GvH clone levels tracked with early post-transplant HvG decreases.

This chain uses TRBV30 with TRBJ2-1, with D perhaps matching TRBD2 (5 bases). The source is a human donor who received an intestinal transplant. This specimen consisted of unstimulated CD4+ T cells sorted from spleen or lymph node cells, obtained before intestinal transplant. The CDR3 spells CAWSGIKRNSYNEQFF. As DNA, the CDR3 is TGTGCCTGGAGTGGAATCAAGCGGAACTCCTACAATGAGCAGTTCTTC.